The 17 T cell receptor beta chains below all came from one sample that was sequenced in a study of OX40 agonist ivuxolimab in advanced cancers. Some clones are missing from TCRdb's copy, which holds only in-frame ones; the method was immunoSEQ multiplex PCR. The repertoire includes about 100,000 clones, less than 85% of them detected once, and 5.5% sits in the top ten. The source material was CD4+ or CD8+ T cells sorted from blood, sampled in a trial of the OX40 agonist ivuxolimab. The receptors originated from an adult with an advanced solid tumor such as melanoma, head and neck, liver or kidney cancer.

This clone was counted between two and nine times. This chain links TRBV7-7 with TRBJ1-3; possibly TRBD1 for D (5 bases). The germline gives CDR1 SSHAT, CDR2 FNYEAQ (reference sequence). V was pared by 5 bases and J by 1 base, with 9 bases between. The CDR3 sequence is 14 residues long. The CDR3 nucleotides read TGTGCCAGCAGCCGGGACTCATCTGGAAACACCATATATTTT. Its protein product is CASSRDSSGNTIYF.

V usage is TRBV7-9 and J usage is TRBJ2-7, with 10 bases that match TRBD1. CDR1 and CDR2 (germline): SEHNR, FQNEAQ (reference sequence). There are 14 residues in the CDR3. After removal of 5 bases from V and 7 bases from J, the junction contained 8 bases not matched to a gene. The CDR3 protein is CASSVGTGAREQYF. CDR3 coding DNA: TGTGCCAGCAGCGTCGGGACAGGGGCAAGAGAGCAGTACTTC.

The chain employs TRBV7-9 and TRBJ1-2; D is possibly TRBD1 (6 bases). The CDR3 runs 16 residues. The germline CDR1 and CDR2 sequences are SEHNR and FQNEAQ (reference sequence). The V end was cut by 2 bases, the J end by 2 bases, with 15 bases between. The DNA for the CDR3 is TGTGCCAGCAGCTTAAGAACAGGGCCAGCCAACTATGGCTACACCTTC. This translates into CASSLRTGPANYGYTF. Using reference TRBV7-9 and TRBJ1-2 for the parts outside the CDR3, the full variable domain is DTGVSQNPRHKITKRGQNVTFRCDPISEHNRLYWYRQTLGQGPEFLTYFQNEAQLEKSRLLSDRFSAERPKGSFSTLEIQRTEQGDSAMYLCASSLRTGPANYGYTFGSGTRLTVV.

This clone appeared a few times. The rearrangement uses TRBV29-1 and TRBJ1-1; D is unresolved. This CDR3 is 11 amino acids long. With 3 bases removed from V and 6 bases from J, the gap between germline ends came to 8 bases. Germline CDR1 and CDR2: SQVTM and ANQGSEA. CDR3 sequence (DNA): TGCAGCGTTGAGACTTCGGCTGAAGCTTTCTTT. Protein: CSVETSAEAFF.

There are a few counts of this clone. The chain uses TRBV7-9 and TRBJ2-7, with 9 bases lining up with TRBD1. V dropped 5 bases and J dropped 4; count of bases not matched to a gene: 6. The CDR3 contains 14 residues. CDR1 and CDR2 (germline): SEHNR, FQNEAQ (reference sequence). The CDR3 region is CASSDRDRVYEQYF. The CDR3 coding sequence is TGTGCCAGCAGCGACCGGGACAGGGTTTACGAGCAGTACTTC.

V and J are TRBV27 and TRBJ1-1; D is unresolved. The CDR3 loop spans 12 amino acids. Germline lookup yields CDR1 MNHEY and CDR2 SMNVEV (reference sequence). V was clipped by 6 bases and J by 8 bases, with 13 bases between them. CDR3 DNA sequence: TGTGCCAGCAGGAACATCCAGGCCGAAGCTTTCTTT. Amino acids: CASRNIQAEAFF.

The chain links TRBV27 to TRBJ2-7, with 8 bases aligning to TRBD2. Germline values: CDR1 MNHEY, CDR2 SMNVEV (reference sequence). V trimming: 3 bases; J trimming: 2 bases; junction bases outside the gene matches: 6. The length of the CDR3 is 15 residues. The CDR3: CASSFGGRSAYEQYF. Here the CDR3 DNA reads TGTGCCAGCAGTTTCGGCGGGAGGTCCGCCTACGAGCAGTACTTC.

The V and J genes are TRBV2 and TRBJ2-6; D possibly corresponds to TRBD2 (5 bases). With 7 bases removed from V and 3 bases from J, the gap between germline ends came to 13 bases. The CDR3 spans 15 residues. Germline assignment: CDR1 SNHLY and CDR2 FYNNEI. The CDR3 coding sequence is TGTGCCAGCAAACGGGATGGGAGTGGGGCCAACGTCCTGACTTTC. Translated: CASKRDGSGANVLTF.

This chain connects TRBV6-6 to TRBJ1-4; 9 nucleotides agree with TRBD1. The CDR3 is 14 residues long. The V gene end was trimmed by 4 bases and the J gene end by 8 bases; junction bases not matched to a gene: 5. Germline V gene lookup returns CDR1 MNHNY and CDR2 SVGAGI (reference sequence). CDR3 in amino acids: CASSLQGAKEKLFF. DNA for the CDR3: TGTGCCAGCAGTTTACAGGGGGCGAAGGAAAAACTGTTTTTT.

The genes are TRBV6-4 and TRBJ2-3, with 8 nucleotides matching TRBD2. The CDR3 sequence is 14 residues long. The trim removed 3 bases at V and 4 bases at J, leaving 3 bases unmatched. The germline V gene has CDR1 MRHNA and CDR2 SNTAGT. The CDR3 region is CASSENGGADTQYF. The CDR3 DNA reads as TGTGCCAGCAGTGAAAACGGGGGGGCAGATACGCAGTATTTT.

The chain uses TRBV10-3 and TRBJ2-7, with D perhaps matching TRBD1 (5 bases). The CDR3 totals 11 residues. Trimming shortened V by 6 bases and J by 2 bases, and 5 bases separated the two germline ends. Looked up from germline, CDR1 is ENHRY and CDR2 is SYGVKD. The CDR3 region is CAIRDTYEQYF. CDR3 DNA: TGTGCCATCAGGGACACCTACGAGCAGTACTTC.

This chain joins TRBV19 and TRBJ2-1; the match to TRBD2 covers 11 bases. V lost 11 bases to trimming and J lost 6 bases; unmatched junction nucleotides: 12. The CDR3 runs to 15 residues. The germline V gene encodes CDR1 LNHDA and CDR2 SQIVND (reference sequence). The CDR3 is CASETGTSGSNEQFF. Written as DNA, the CDR3 is TGTGCCTCAGAAACCGGGACTAGCGGTTCCAATGAGCAGTTCTTC. The entire variable domain, with the rest obtained from reference TRBV19 and TRBJ2-1, is as follows: DGGITQSPKYLFRKEGQNVTLSCEQNLNHDAMYWYRQDPGQGLRLIYYSQIVNDFQKGDIAEGYSVSREKKESFPLTVTSAQKNPTAFYLCASETGTSGSNEQFFGPGTRLTVL.

The chain is built from TRBV28 and TRBJ1-4; a possible D gene is TRBD1 (5 bases). The ends were cut back, 2 bases at V and 5 bases at J, with 9 bases in the middle. Germline loops: CDR1 MDHEN, CDR2 SYDVKM. CDR3 length equals 14 residues. The CDR3 is CASSLIGGNEKLFF. The CDR3 nucleotides are TGTGCCAGCAGTTTAATCGGGGGGAATGAAAAACTGTTTTTT.

J is TRBJ2-5 and V is TRBV18; TRBD1 is a possible D gene (6 bases). V shed 5 bases and J shed 5 bases, with 15 bases lying between them. Per germline, CDR1 KGHSH and CDR2 LQKENI. This CDR3 has 14 amino acids. This chain's CDR3 is CASSARGVVETQYF. DNA for the CDR3: TGTGCCAGCTCAGCCAGGGGAGTAGTCGAGACCCAGTACTTC.

V usage is TRBV6-5 and J usage is TRBJ1-4; 8 bases are a match to TRBD1. The CDR3 covers 13 residues. Per the germline V gene, CDR1 is MNHEY and CDR2 is SVGAGI. V lost 5 bases to trimming and J lost 10 bases; unmatched junction nucleotides: 6. The CDR3 sequence is CASSPRTGLKLFF. The CDR3, as DNA: TGTGCCAGCAGTCCCCGGACAGGGTTAAAACTGTTTTTT.

The V and J genes are TRBV7-6 and TRBJ2-3, with TRBD2 matching over 8 bases. The ends lost 2 bases at V and 2 bases at J; junction bases unmatched: 9. This CDR3 has 17 amino acids. Germline CDR1 is SGHVS and CDR2 is FNYEAQ. The CDR3 here is CASSLLLRGAYTDTQYF. CDR3 DNA: TGTGCCAGCAGCTTACTCCTGCGGGGGGCGTACACAGATACGCAGTATTTT. The variable domain in full, with the rest retrieved from reference TRBV7-6 and TRBJ2-3, is GAGVSQSPRYKVTKRGQDVALRCDPISGHVSLYWYRQALGQGPEFLTYFNYEAQQDKSGLPNDRFSAERPEGSISTLTIQRTEQRDSAMYRCASSLLLRGAYTDTQYFGPGTRLTVL.

CDR3 residues: CASSLGPIITEAFF. CDR3 nucleotide sequence: TGTGCCAGCAGTCTGGGACCCATCATAACTGAAGCTTTCTTT. The chain uses TRBV28 and TRBJ1-1; tentatively, D is TRBD1 (5 bases). The germline CDR1 and CDR2 sequences are MDHEN and SYDVKM. The CDR3 extends over 14 amino acids. Trimming stripped 5 bases from V and 5 bases from J, with 15 bases between.